This T cell receptor (beta chain) emerged from a study of cytomegalovirus exposure and HLA in healthy donors. Findings and limits, study-wide: Both high specificity and high sensitivity reportedly marked the classifier's diagnosis of cytomegalovirus status. Many donors carried some public TCRs, although rarity characterized most TCR sequences. The study designated roughly 160 TCR beta chains cytomegalovirus-associated.

A word on this clone: Its target is not known.

There are 16 residues in the CDR3. Germline V gives CDR1 SGHRS, CDR2 YFSETQ. V was pared by 1 base and J by 1 base, with 14 bases between. Profiled with immunoSEQ multiplex PCR; TCRdb holds only in-frame clones, not every one. The sample contains a few hundred thousand clones, 65% to 90% of which appear only once. The sequence derives from a woman in her late teens or twenties in good health and CMV-seronegative. Sequencing was performed on PBMCs. The chain uses TRBV5-1 and TRBJ1-1, with D possibly being TRBD1 (6 bases). Written as DNA, the CDR3 is TGCGCCAGCAGCTTGAATCGGGACATCCCGAACACTGAAGCTTTCTTT. Residues: CASSLNRDIPNTEAFF.